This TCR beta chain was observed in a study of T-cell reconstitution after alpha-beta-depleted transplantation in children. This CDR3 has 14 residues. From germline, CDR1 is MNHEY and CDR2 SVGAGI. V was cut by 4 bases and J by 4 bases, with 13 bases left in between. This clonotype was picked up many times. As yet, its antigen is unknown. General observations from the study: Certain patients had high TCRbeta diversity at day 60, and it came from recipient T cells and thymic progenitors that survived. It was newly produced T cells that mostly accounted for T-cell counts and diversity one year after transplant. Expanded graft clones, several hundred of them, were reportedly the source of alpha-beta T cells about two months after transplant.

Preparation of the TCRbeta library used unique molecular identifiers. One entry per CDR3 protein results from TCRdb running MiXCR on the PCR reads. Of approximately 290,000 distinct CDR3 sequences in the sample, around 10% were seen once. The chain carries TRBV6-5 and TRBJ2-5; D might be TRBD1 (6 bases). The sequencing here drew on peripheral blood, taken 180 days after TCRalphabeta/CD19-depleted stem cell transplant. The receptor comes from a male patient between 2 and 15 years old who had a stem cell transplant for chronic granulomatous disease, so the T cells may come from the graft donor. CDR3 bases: TGTGCCAGCAGTTTGACAGGCCACGGAGAGACCCAGTACTTC. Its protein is CASSLTGHGETQYF.